This TCR beta chain stems from a study of identical twins. Notes on the study in general: Where out-of-frame alpha sequences were twin-shared, they showed excess low generation probability.

About this clonotype: Its cognate antigen is unknown.

Trimming cost V 8 bases and J 6 bases, with 4 bases left between them. The CDR3 runs 9 residues. Germline V lookup: CDR1 LGHNT, CDR2 FRNRAP. In TCRdb, the 5' RACE reads were re-called with MiXCR into one record per CDR3 protein. There are approximately 490,000 distinct CDR3 sequences in the sample; about a fifth occur only once, and around 0.5% lies in the top ten. Donors were all healthy Caucasians. In addition, the sample was reused for a study of yellow fever vaccine responses in identical twins.

Sequenced sample: CD4+ T cells sorted from blood. This TCR derives from a woman aged 18-29 years in good health. The rearrangement uses TRBV12-5 and TRBJ1-1; D gene uncertain. The CDR3 region is CASRPEAFF. Here the CDR3 DNA reads TGTGCTAGTAGACCTGAAGCTTTCTTT.